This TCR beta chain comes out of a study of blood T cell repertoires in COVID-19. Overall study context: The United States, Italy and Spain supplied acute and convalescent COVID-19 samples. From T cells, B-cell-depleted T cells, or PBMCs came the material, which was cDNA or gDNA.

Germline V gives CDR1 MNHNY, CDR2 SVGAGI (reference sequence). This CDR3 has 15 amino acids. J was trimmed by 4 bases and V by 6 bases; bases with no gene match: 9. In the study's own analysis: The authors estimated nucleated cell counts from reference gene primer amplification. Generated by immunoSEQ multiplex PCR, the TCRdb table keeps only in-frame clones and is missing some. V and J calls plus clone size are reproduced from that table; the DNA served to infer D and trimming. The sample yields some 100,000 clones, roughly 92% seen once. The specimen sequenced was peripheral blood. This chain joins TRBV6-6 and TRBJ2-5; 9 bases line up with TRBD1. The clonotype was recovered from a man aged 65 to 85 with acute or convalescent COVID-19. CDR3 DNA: TGTGCCAGCAGCTCTCGGACAGGGGCGATAGAGACCCAGTACTTC. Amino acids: CASSSRTGAIETQYF.